Below, 15 T cell receptor beta chains from the same sample are listed, as sequenced in a study of T cell changes during pregnancy in multiple sclerosis. Measured with immunoSEQ multiplex PCR; TCRdb has only the in-frame clones, and not every one. This sample has around 57,000 clones, with 75% to 90% found just once. The sequencing used peripheral blood, collected in the first trimester of pregnancy. These receptor sequences come from a female donor in good health, enrolled as a control in a pregnancy study.

J is TRBJ1-2 and V is TRBV11-2; no clear D gene. Trimming removed 0 bases from V and 9 bases from J, with 11 bases in between. Per the germline V gene, CDR1 is SGHAT and CDR2 is FQNNGV. This CDR3 comprises 13 residues. CDR3 amino acids: CASSLDPEQRYTF. The CDR3 DNA reads as TGTGCCAGCAGCTTAGATCCTGAGCAACGCTACACCTTC.

The chain carries TRBV19 and TRBJ1-5; TRBD1 is a possible D gene (6 bases). The CDR3 extends over 15 amino acids. V dropped 6 bases and J dropped 4 bases, with 16 bases sitting between them. Germline CDR1 and CDR2: LNHDA and SQIVND (reference sequence). The CDR3, as DNA: TGTGCCAGTAGAAGGGGGAGCCTTGGTAATCAGCCCCAGCATTTT. Its protein product is CASRRGSLGNQPQHF.

The chain has TRBV7-2 and TRBJ2-1; 7 bases fit TRBD2. The length of the CDR3 is 14 residues. Germline CDR1 SGHTA, CDR2 FQGNSA. J lost 13 bases, V lost 8 bases, and 17 bases had no gene match. The CDR3 loop is CASSVERGVRGQFF. The CDR3 nucleotides read TGTGCCAGCTCCGTTGAGCGGGGTGTGAGGGGACAGTTCTTC. The full variable domain, completed using reference TRBV7-2 and TRBJ2-1, is GAGVSQSPSNKVTEKGKDVELRCDPISGHTALYWYRQSLGQGLEFLIYFQGNSAPDKSGLPSDRFSAERTGGSVSTLTIQRTQQEDSAVYLCASSVERGVRGQFFGPGTRLTVL.

This chain connects TRBV7-9 to TRBJ2-7, with D maybe TRBD1 (6 bases). V lost 8 bases and J lost 0, with 14 bases in between. Germline values: CDR1 SEHNR, CDR2 FQNEAQ (reference sequence). The CDR3 is 14 residues long. The CDR3 nucleotides are TGTGCCAGCGGCCGGACAGAGAGCTCCTACGAGCAGTACTTC. This encodes CASGRTESSYEQYF.

The chain has TRBV11-1 and TRBJ1-2; D is unresolved. This CDR3 has 14 amino acids. With 5 bases removed from V and 8 bases from J, the gap between germline ends came to 18 bases. Germline CDR1 SGHAT, CDR2 FQDESV (reference sequence). DNA of the CDR3: TGTGCCAGCAGCCCCAAAGGCGGGGTTCGGGGCTACACCTTC. Residues: CASSPKGGVRGYTF.

V and J are TRBV10-3 and TRBJ2-7; 7 bases match TRBD2. V trimming: 6 bases; J trimming: 7 bases; junction bases outside the gene matches: 12. From germline, CDR1 is ENHRY and CDR2 SYGVKD. This CDR3 has 14 residues. CDR3 in DNA: TGTGCCATCAGGGGGGACCGGGGGGACGGGGAGCAGTACTTC. It translates to CAIRGDRGDGEQYF.

This clone was counted a single time. This chain links TRBV4-1 with TRBJ2-1; the match to TRBD2 covers 9 bases. The CDR3 is 15 residues long. CDR1 is MGHRA, CDR2 YSYEKL, per germline. Unmatched junction bases numbered 8, after V lost 6 bases and J lost 5 bases. CDR3 amino acids: CASRWSSGDHNEQFF. CDR3 nucleotide sequence: TGCGCCAGCAGGTGGTCTAGCGGGGACCACAATGAGCAGTTCTTC.

J is TRBJ1-5 and V is TRBV21-1. TRBV21-1 is deemed a pseudogene. The CDR3 is made up of 11 amino acids. This CDR3 is CASSRLQPQHF. In DNA, the CDR3 is TGTGCCAGCAGTCGTTTACAGCCCCAGCATTTT.

This clone showed up just once. V gene TRBV5-5 combines with J gene TRBJ2-5; tentatively, D is TRBD1 (5 bases). Per germline, CDR1 SGHKS and CDR2 YYEKEE (reference sequence). Deletions cut 4 bases from V and 2 bases from J, with 15 bases between. There are 15 residues in the CDR3. CDR3 sequence (DNA): TGTGCCAGCAGCATTCCAACAGGCATGCAAGAGACCCAGTACTTC. This codes for CASSIPTGMQETQYF.

The V call is TRBV4-2, the J call TRBJ2-1; TRBD2 matches 7 bases. Germline V gene lookup returns CDR1 LGHNA and CDR2 YNFKEQ. Trimming took 4 bases from V and 0 from J; bases not matched to a gene: 3. The CDR3 sequence is 15 residues long. CDR3 sequence reads: CASSPLADSYNEQFF. The CDR3, as DNA: TGTGCCAGCAGCCCTCTAGCGGACTCCTACAATGAGCAGTTCTTC.

CDR3: CASSSGSYEQYF. The CDR3 nucleotides read TGTGCCAGCTCTAGTGGGAGTTACGAGCAGTACTTC. The chain links TRBV21-1 to TRBJ2-7; the table's D call, TRBD2, was not checked against the DNA. TRBV21-1 is a pseudogene. CDR3 length: 12 amino acids.

The V call is TRBV5-6, the J call TRBJ2-2, with D possibly matching TRBD2 (6 bases). Germline-derived CDR1 and CDR2 are SGHDT and YYEEEE. The germline V and J ends were trimmed by 4 bases and 6 bases, with 22 bases remaining between them. The CDR3 is made up of 17 amino acids. CDR3 residues: CASSKPGVQVGAGELFF. The CDR3 region has the DNA TGTGCCAGCAGCAAGCCGGGGGTACAGGTCGGGGCCGGGGAGCTGTTTTTT. The whole variable domain, remainder taken from reference TRBV5-6 and TRBJ2-2, is DAGVTQSPTHLIKTRGQQVTLRCSPKSGHDTVSWYQQALGQGPQFIFQYYEEEERQRGNFPDRFSGHQFPNYSSELNVNALLLGDSALYLCASSKPGVQVGAGELFFGEGSRLTVL.

This rearrangement joins TRBV27 to TRBJ2-6, with D perhaps matching TRBD1 (5 bases). The CDR3 runs 19 residues. Deletions cut 2 bases from V and 0 bases from J, with 17 bases between. Germline values: CDR1 MNHEY, CDR2 SMNVEV (reference sequence). The CDR3 bases are TGTGCCAGCAGTTTAAACGCTGGCAGGGCTCTCTCTGGGGCCAACGTCCTGACTTTC. This translates into CASSLNAGRALSGANVLTF.

The chain is built from TRBV9 and TRBJ2-5, with a possible D match to TRBD2 (6 bases). The CDR3 extends over 16 amino acids. Germline CDR1 is SGDLS and CDR2 is YYNGEE. V was cut by 0 bases and J by 4 bases, with 16 bases left in between. The CDR3 is CASSVGNSGGIETQYF. In nucleotides, the CDR3 is TGTGCCAGCAGCGTAGGGAATAGCGGAGGCATAGAGACCCAGTACTTC.

The rearrangement uses TRBV19 and TRBJ1-1, with TRBD1 matching 7 bases. J lost 0 bases, V lost 3 bases, and 4 bases had no gene match. The CDR3 runs 15 residues. Germline values: CDR1 LNHDA, CDR2 SQIVND (reference sequence). The CDR3 region has the DNA TGTGCCAGTAGTATCACGGGACAGCTGAACACTGAAGCTTTCTTT. It specifies CASSITGQLNTEAFF.